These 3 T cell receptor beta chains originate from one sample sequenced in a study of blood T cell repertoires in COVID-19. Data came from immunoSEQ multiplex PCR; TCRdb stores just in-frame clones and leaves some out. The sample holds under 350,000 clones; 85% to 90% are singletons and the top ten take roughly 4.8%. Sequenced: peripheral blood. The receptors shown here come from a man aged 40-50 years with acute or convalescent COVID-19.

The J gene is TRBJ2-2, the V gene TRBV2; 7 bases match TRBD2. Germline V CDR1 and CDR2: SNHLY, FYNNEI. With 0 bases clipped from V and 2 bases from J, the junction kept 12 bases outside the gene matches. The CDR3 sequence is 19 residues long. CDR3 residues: CASSEAGRGERRNTGELFF. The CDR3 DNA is TGTGCCAGCAGTGAAGCGGGCCGGGGGGAGAGGAGAAACACCGGGGAGCTGTTTTTT.

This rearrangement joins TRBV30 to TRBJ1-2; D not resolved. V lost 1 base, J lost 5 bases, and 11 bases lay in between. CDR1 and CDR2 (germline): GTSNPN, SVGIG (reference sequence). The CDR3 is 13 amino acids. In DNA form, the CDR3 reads TGTGCCTGGAGTGCGGAGACTCGATATGGCTACACCTTC. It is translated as CAWSAETRYGYTF.

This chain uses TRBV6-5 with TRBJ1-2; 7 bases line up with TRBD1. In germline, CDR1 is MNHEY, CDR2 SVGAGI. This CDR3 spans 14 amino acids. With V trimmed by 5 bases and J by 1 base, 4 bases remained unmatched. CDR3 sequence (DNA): TGTGCCAGCAGTCGGACAGGACGTAACTATGGCTACACCTTC. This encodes CASSRTGRNYGYTF.